This entry concerns a single T cell receptor beta chain. Antigen unknown. The missing CDR3 end, 3 residues past where the read stops, is filled in from the germline J gene. The data belong to a study of T cells in women clearing cervical HPV infection. Notes on the study in general: TRBV6-7 abundance was lower in cases than controls (around 0.11% versus 0.15%).

Here immunoSEQ multiplex PCR was the method, and the copy in TCRdb shows in-frame clones only, minus some. The listing records more than 10,000 clones. Germline V CDR1 and CDR2: MNHNS, SASEGT. Trimming shortened V by 1 base and J by 1 base, and 8 bases separated the two germline ends. The CDR3 sequence is 15 residues long. Sequencing input: blood buffy coat. The rearrangement uses TRBV6-1 and TRBJ2-1, with D perhaps matching TRBD2 (6 bases). The receptor was derived from a woman between 18 and 69 years old with a cervical HPV16 infection that either progressed to CIN3+ or cleared (not recorded which). The part of the CDR3 DNA that was read is TGTGCCAGCAGTGAAGAGGAGGGGTCCTACAATGAG. Translating gives CASSEEEGSYNE. The CDR3, in full, reads CASSEEEGSYNEQFF.